The clone carrying this T cell receptor (beta chain) was recorded many times. Its antigen remains unknown. This sample was taken from a study of T cells in Graves' hyperthyroidism and ophthalmopathy. In the study overall: The initial diagnosis was the point when peripheral blood was collected, ahead of any treatment.

Pregnant or lactating patients were excluded, as were those with uncontrolled infection or other autoimmune disease. Together with thyroid ultrasound, orbital computed tomography, serum thyroxine and TRAb, clinical symptoms were used for diagnoses. RNA transcripts yielded amplified TCR beta CDR3 regions. Using the HTBI primer set, a first-round RT-PCR was run on the TCR CDR3. TCRdb ran MiXCR on the multiplex PCR reads and lists one entry per CDR3 protein. The table records about 570,000 distinct CDR3 sequences, approximately 15% of them present only once. Findings of the study overall: Most thyroid clonotypes with frequency above 0.001 were detected in blood.

The V gene's germline CDR1 is LNHNV and CDR2 YYDKDF (reference sequence). The CDR3 is 17 amino acids. V lost 0 bases and J lost 2, with 15 bases in between. The sequencing sample was made of blood. The source of this sequence is a woman aged 40 to 49 with Graves' hyperthyroidism. The rearrangement links TRBV15 to TRBJ2-3, with D maybe TRBD2 (6 bases). CDR3 coding DNA: TGTGCCACCAGCAGAGAAAGGACGGGAGCCTACACAGATACGCAGTATTTT. The encoded protein is CATSRERTGAYTDTQYF.